A single sample is the source of the 23 T cell receptor beta chains below, sequenced in a study of cytomegalovirus exposure and HLA in healthy donors (dated by TCRdb to 2015 to 2018). The library was produced with the immunoSEQ multiplex PCR assay. A mixture of 60 forward primers for TCR Vbeta segments and 13 reverse primers for TCR Jbeta segments was used in the multiplex PCR. Held by TCRdb, this immuneACCESS table contains in-frame sequences only and omits some clones. Under half of the omission traces to an unresolved V gene where checked; the cause of the rest is unknown. This sample comprises 80,000 to 100,000 clones, 80% of them detected only once. The ten largest clonotypes hold under 8.5% of the sample. The sample consisted of PBMCs. The receptors originated from a man aged 25 to 40 in good health and CMV-seronegative.

J is TRBJ1-1 and V is TRBV6-5; TRBD1 aligns across 8 bases. Germline assignment: CDR1 MNHEY and CDR2 SVGAGI. J lost 7 bases, V lost 4 bases, and 8 bases had no gene match. The CDR3 extends over 14 amino acids. The CDR3 nucleotides are TGTGCCAGCAGTTCCAGGACAGGGTCCGTTGAAGCTTTCTTT. Translation gives CASSSRTGSVEAFF.

V gene TRBV5-1 combines with J gene TRBJ1-2, with 8 bases fitting TRBD1. Unmatched junction bases numbered 12, after V lost 0 bases and J lost 8 bases. This CDR3 is 16 amino acids long. CDR1 is SGHRS, CDR2 YFSETQ, per germline. CDR3 in amino acids: CASSLGPGQDIGGYTF. CDR3 nucleotide sequence: TGCGCCAGCAGCTTGGGCCCGGGACAGGATATAGGGGGCTACACCTTC.

The chain is built from TRBV5-5 and TRBJ2-6; the D gene is possibly TRBD1 (5 bases). The CDR3 totals 13 residues. CDR1 and CDR2 from the germline V gene are SGHKS and YYEKEE (reference sequence). V was clipped by 0 bases and J by 9 bases, with 7 bases between them. CDR3 DNA: TGTGCCAGCAGCTTGGACAGGAACAACGTCCTGACTTTC. Protein product: CASSLDRNNVLTF.

The chain's CDR3 is CASSFYAGGYTSTDTQYF. As DNA, the CDR3 is TGCGCCAGCAGCTTTTATGCGGGGGGCTACACTAGCACAGATACGCAGTATTTT. The J gene is TRBJ2-3, the V gene TRBV5-1; TRBD2 matches 8 bases. With 2 bases clipped from V and 0 bases from J, the junction kept 11 bases outside the gene matches. Germline V gives CDR1 SGHRS, CDR2 YFSETQ. CDR3 length: 18 residues.

The genes are TRBV4-1 and TRBJ2-1, with D possibly being TRBD2 (6 bases). Trimming stripped 0 bases from V and 9 bases from J, with 21 bases between. Germline assignment: CDR1 MGHRA and CDR2 YSYEKL. The CDR3 spans 17 residues. The DNA of the CDR3 is TGCGCCAGCAGCCAAGATCGGGTGGAGGCGGGGCAGGGTGAGCAGTTCTTC. It encodes CASSQDRVEAGQGEQFF.

The chain combines TRBV15 with TRBJ1-1, with D unclear. The CDR3 sequence is 13 residues long. The ends were cut back, 0 bases at V and 2 bases at J, with 4 bases in the middle. CDR1 and CDR2 (germline): LNHNV, YYDKDF (reference sequence). The CDR3: CATSRDPNTEAFF. In nucleotides, the CDR3 is TGTGCCACCAGCAGAGACCCAAACACTGAAGCTTTCTTT.

The CDR3 DNA reads as TGTGCCAGCAGTTACGAGGGCCCCCCTTACGAGCAGTACTTC. This gives the protein CASSYEGPPYEQYF. This chain links TRBV6-5 with TRBJ2-7; a possible D gene is TRBD2 (5 bases). Looked up from germline, CDR1 is MNHEY and CDR2 is SVGAGI. The CDR3 spans 14 residues. Trimming took off 2 bases at V and 4 bases at J, with 12 bases between the two ends.

The V call is TRBV2, the J call TRBJ1-4; TRBD1 matches at 9 bases. After removal of 6 bases from V and 7 bases from J, the junction contained 9 bases not matched to a gene. The CDR3 sequence is 15 residues long. Germline V lookup: CDR1 SNHLY, CDR2 FYNNEI. CDR3 amino acids: CASRKQGAQGEKLFF. DNA for the CDR3: TGTGCCAGCAGGAAACAGGGGGCGCAGGGTGAAAAACTGTTTTTT.

V and J are TRBV25-1 and TRBJ1-4; possible D gene TRBD1, 5 bases. The CDR3 extends over 16 amino acids. Germline V lookup: CDR1 MGHDK, CDR2 SYGVNS. V shed 5 bases and J shed 3 bases, with 16 bases lying between them. CDR3 sequence reads: CASSSTSGNPNEKLFF. CDR3 nucleotide sequence: TGTGCCAGCAGTTCAACCTCAGGGAATCCTAATGAAAAACTGTTTTTT.

This chain links TRBV6-4 with TRBJ1-1; no reliable D call. CDR1 is MRHNA and CDR2 is SNTAGT in the germline V gene. The CDR3 consists of 16 residues. V lost 6 bases and J 1 base, leaving 18 bases between the germline ends. The CDR3 DNA sequence: TGTGCCAGCAGCCTCACCGTGGAACAGAAGAACACTGAAGCTTTCTTT. It is translated as CASSLTVEQKNTEAFF.

CDR3 sequence reads: CASSQPPSSGRGYEQYF. The DNA for the CDR3 is TGTGCCAGCAGCCAGCCGCCATCTAGCGGGAGGGGGTACGAGCAGTACTTC. The chain couples TRBV4-2 to TRBJ2-7; 12 bases line up with TRBD2. The CDR3 sequence is 17 residues long. The germline CDR1 and CDR2 sequences are LGHNA and YNFKEQ. The V and J ends lost 3 bases and 4 bases, in that order; junction bases with no gene match: 10.

The chain has TRBV19 and TRBJ2-5; the match to TRBD2 covers 10 bases. The CDR3 spans 17 residues. The junction had 12 bases not matched to a gene; V was cut back by 3 bases and J by 5 bases. Germline assignment: CDR1 LNHDA and CDR2 SQIVND (reference sequence). CDR3 amino acids: CASSIRLAGVLWETQYF. Here the CDR3 DNA reads TGTGCCAGTAGTATTAGGCTAGCGGGAGTGCTGTGGGAGACCCAGTACTTC.

The chain joins TRBV11-3 to TRBJ1-1; TRBD1 is a possible D gene (6 bases). This CDR3 is 14 amino acids long. The V gene's germline CDR1 is SGHNT and CDR2 YENEEA. Deletions cut 2 bases from V and 0 bases from J, with 7 bases between. CDR3 coding DNA: TGTGCCAGCAGCTTACAGGGGATGAACACTGAAGCTTTCTTT. Amino acid sequence: CASSLQGMNTEAFF.

This chain connects TRBV23-1 to TRBJ2-2; no firm D call. TRBV23-1 is filed as an ORF, its function uncertain. This CDR3 spans 13 amino acids. Trimming removed 0 bases at V and 6 bases at J, with 5 bases between. The CDR3 spells CASSQSPAGELFF. In nucleotides, the CDR3 is TGCGCCAGCAGTCAATCCCCGGCCGGGGAGCTGTTTTTT.

The chain recombines TRBV28 with TRBJ2-1; 11 bases are a match to TRBD2. The CDR3 runs to 14 residues. The V and J ends lost 6 bases and 11 bases, in that order; junction bases with no gene match: 9. Germline CDR1 is MDHEN and CDR2 is SYDVKM. The CDR3 region has the DNA TGTGCCAGCAGCTCCGGGACTAGCGGTCTTCAGCAGTTCTTC. Its translation: CASSSGTSGLQQFF.

This clone appeared once. In nucleotides, the CDR3 is TGTGCCAGCAGCCCGCTGAGCACCGGGGAGCTGTTTTTT. It specifies CASSPLSTGELFF. The chain links TRBV11-2 to TRBJ2-2; D ambiguous. CDR1 and CDR2 from the germline V gene are SGHAT and FQNNGV. The CDR3 covers 13 residues. Trimming stripped 5 bases from V and 4 bases from J, with 8 bases between.

The V and J genes are TRBV5-1 and TRBJ2-2; D is perhaps TRBD1 (6 bases). V lost 0 bases to trimming and J lost 8 bases, with 14 bases between them. Germline CDR1 and CDR2: SGHRS and YFSETQ. The CDR3 has 15 amino acids. The CDR3 DNA is TGCGCCAGCAGCTTGGAGACAGGAGTGAGAGGGGAGCTGTTTTTT. Its translation: CASSLETGVRGELFF.

J is TRBJ1-2 and V is TRBV4-2, with D uncertain. The CDR3 has 18 amino acids. Trimming removed 0 bases at V and 0 bases at J, with 17 bases between. Germline V gene data show CDR1 as LGHNA and CDR2 as YNFKEQ. This CDR3 is CASSQDSPKRRANYGYTF. The CDR3, as DNA: TGTGCCAGCAGCCAAGATAGCCCCAAACGTCGAGCTAACTATGGCTACACCTTC.

The V and J genes are TRBV18 and TRBJ2-5; 10 bases are shared with TRBD1. CDR1 is KGHSH, CDR2 LQKENI, per germline. The CDR3 has 15 residues. J gave up 2 bases and V 3 bases, and 3 bases lay outside the gene matches. CDR3 nucleotides: TGTGCCAGCTCACCCCGGGACAGGGGTCAAGAGACCCAGTACTTC. Protein: CASSPRDRGQETQYF.

The chain links TRBV10-3 to TRBJ1-5; the match to TRBD1 covers 10 bases. The ends lost 10 bases at V and 7 bases at J; junction bases unmatched: 10. Germline values: CDR1 ENHRY, CDR2 SYGVKD. There are 14 residues in the CDR3. CDR3 bases: TGTGCCAGCAGACAGGGGGCGCTGGGCCAGCCCCAGCATTTT. Translating it yields CASRQGALGQPQHF.

The chain couples TRBV18 to TRBJ2-7; no definite D call. CDR1 KGHSH and CDR2 LQKENI come from the germline V gene. The V end was cut by 0 bases, the J end by 10 bases, with 25 bases between. The length of the CDR3 is 17 residues. The CDR3 DNA reads as TGTGCCAGCTCACCACCGTATTCCACAGCCCTCCGTCGTTATCAGTACTTC. Its protein product is CASSPPYSTALRRYQYF.

This clone was counted a few times. The V call is TRBV28, the J call TRBJ1-1; D is undetermined. The germline V gene encodes CDR1 MDHEN and CDR2 SYDVKM. The CDR3 sequence is 13 residues long. V lost 6 bases, J lost 3 bases, and 11 bases lay in between. CDR3 DNA: TGTGCCAGCAGCCCTATGAGAGACACTGAAGCTTTCTTT. The encoded protein is CASSPMRDTEAFF. Full variable domain (missing parts from reference TRBV28 and TRBJ1-1): DVKVTQSSRYLVKRTGEKVFLECVQDMDHENMFWYRQDPGLGLRLIYFSYDVKMKEKGDIPEGYSVSREKKERFSLILESASTNQTSMYLCASSPMRDTEAFFGQGTRLTVV.

The chain has TRBV5-4 and TRBJ1-2; tentatively, D is TRBD1 (6 bases). The V and J ends lost 1 base and 4 bases respectively, with 8 bases between them. Germline CDR1 reads SGHNT; CDR2 reads YYREEE (reference sequence). This CDR3 has 13 amino acids. The CDR3 reads CASSLTGTYGYTF. The CDR3 nucleotides read TGTGCCAGCAGCTTGACAGGGACCTATGGCTACACCTTC.